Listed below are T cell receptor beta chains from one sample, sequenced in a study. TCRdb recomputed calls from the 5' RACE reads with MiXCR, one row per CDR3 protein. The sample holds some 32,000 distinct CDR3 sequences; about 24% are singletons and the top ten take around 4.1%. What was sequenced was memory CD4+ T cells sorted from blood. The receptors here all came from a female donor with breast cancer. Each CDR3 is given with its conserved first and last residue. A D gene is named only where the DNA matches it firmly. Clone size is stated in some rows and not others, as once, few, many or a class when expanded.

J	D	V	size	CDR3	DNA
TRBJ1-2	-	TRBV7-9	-	CASSLGAAGTPMFGYTF	TGTGCCAGCAGCTTAGGTGCCGCCGGGACACCCATGTTTGGCTACACCTTC
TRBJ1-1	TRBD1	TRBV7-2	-	CASVEGAWSTEALF	TGTGCCAGCGTGGAGGGGGCGTGGAGCACTGAAGCTTTATTT
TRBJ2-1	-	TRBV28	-	CASTPGYSNEQFF	TGTGCCAGCACCCCTGGGTATTCCAATGAGCAGTTCTTC
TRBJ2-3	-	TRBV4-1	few	CASSTQAPVTDTQYF	TGCGCCAGCAGCACCCAGGCCCCGGTCACAGATACGCAGTATTTT
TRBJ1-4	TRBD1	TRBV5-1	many	CAPGQESTNEKLFF	TGCGCCCCTGGACAGGAGTCAACTAATGAAAAACTGTTTTTT
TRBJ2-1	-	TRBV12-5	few	CASGLDPGTQFF	TGTGCTAGTGGGCTCGATCCCGGGACCCAGTTCTTC
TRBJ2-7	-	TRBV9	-	CASSPWDTDSEQYF	TGTGCCAGCAGCCCCTGGGACACCGATTCCGAGCAGTACTTC
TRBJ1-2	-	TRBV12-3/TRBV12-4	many	CASSLRLSGYTF	TGTGCCAGCAGTTTACGACTTAGTGGCTACACCTTC
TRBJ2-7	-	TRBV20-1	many	CSARHQGGGRTLTNEQYF	TGCAGTGCTAGACACCAGGGGGGTGGCAGAACTCTAACGAACGAGCAGTACTTC
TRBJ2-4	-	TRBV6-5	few	CASKGQGNIQYF	TGTGCCAGCAAGGGGCAGGGAAACATTCAGTACTTC
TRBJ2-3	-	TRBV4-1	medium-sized	CASSQARPDTQYF	TGCGCCAGCAGCCAAGCCAGGCCAGATACGCAGTATTTT
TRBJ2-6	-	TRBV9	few	CASSVAGAGANVLTF	TGTGCCAGCAGCGTAGCAGGGGCCGGGGCCAACGTCCTGACTTTC
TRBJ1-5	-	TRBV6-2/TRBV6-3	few	CASSLTDYSNQPQHF	TGTGCCAGCAGTTTGACAGATTATAGCAATCAGCCCCAGCATTTT
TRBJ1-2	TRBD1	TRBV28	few	CASDPGQGIYGYTF	TGTGCCAGCGATCCGGGACAGGGCATCTATGGCTACACCTTC
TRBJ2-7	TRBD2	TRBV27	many	CASSLRASGFHEQYF	TGTGCCAGCAGCCTCAGGGCTAGCGGATTCCACGAGCAGTACTTC
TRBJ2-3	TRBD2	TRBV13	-	CASSLRLAGLSTDTQYF	TGTGCCAGCAGCCTTAGACTAGCGGGACTTAGCACAGATACGCAGTATTTT
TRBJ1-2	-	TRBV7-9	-	CASSLEPYRGYTF	TGTGCCAGCAGCTTAGAACCTTACCGTGGCTACACCTTC
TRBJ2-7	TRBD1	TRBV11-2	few	CASSPGQWFDYEQYF	TGTGCCAGCAGTCCGGGACAGTGGTTTGACTACGAGCAGTACTTC
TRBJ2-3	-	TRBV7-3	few	CASSLRDPTDTQYF	TGTGCCAGCAGCTTAAGGGACCCTACAGATACGCAGTATTTT
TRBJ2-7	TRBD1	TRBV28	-	CASSPGGTGAYEQYF	TGTGCCAGCAGCCCGGGGGGGACAGGGGCCTACGAGCAGTACTTC
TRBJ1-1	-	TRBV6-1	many	CASRGTYLMNTEAFF	TGTGCCAGCAGGGGGACGTACCTTATGAACACTGAAGCTTTCTTT
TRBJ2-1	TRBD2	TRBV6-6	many	CASSYSLAGDNEQFF	TGTGCCAGCAGTTACTCACTAGCGGGAGACAATGAGCAGTTCTTC